The T cell receptor beta chain described here comes from a study of OX40 agonist ivuxolimab in advanced cancers. Study background: With ivuxolimab, an agonistic anti-OX40 (CD134) antibody, patients were treated. The dose of intravenous ivuxolimab that patients received every 2 weeks ranged from 0.01 to 10 mg/kg. Findings of the study overall: Expanded clones tended on average to be more numerous among CD8+ T cells than CD4+.

V was cut by 0 bases and J by 5 bases, with 15 bases left in between. Germline V CDR1 and CDR2: SGDLS, YYNGEE. The CDR3 has 15 residues. Only in-frame clones appear in the TCRdb table, and some are missing; sequencing was by immunoSEQ multiplex PCR. The data show tens of thousands of clones, 80% to 90% seen once. Remarks on this clone: The antigen is unknown.

Excluded were patients having autoimmune disease history or systemic immunosuppression. This TCR came from an adult with an advanced solid tumor such as melanoma, head and neck, liver or kidney cancer. The source was CD4+ or CD8+ T cells sorted from blood, collected in a trial of the OX40 agonist ivuxolimab. The J gene is TRBJ2-7, the V gene TRBV9, with D possibly being TRBD1 (5 bases). The CDR3 region is CASSVAVGARNEQYF. CDR3 DNA sequence: TGTGCCAGCAGCGTAGCGGTAGGGGCGCGTAACGAGCAGTACTTC.